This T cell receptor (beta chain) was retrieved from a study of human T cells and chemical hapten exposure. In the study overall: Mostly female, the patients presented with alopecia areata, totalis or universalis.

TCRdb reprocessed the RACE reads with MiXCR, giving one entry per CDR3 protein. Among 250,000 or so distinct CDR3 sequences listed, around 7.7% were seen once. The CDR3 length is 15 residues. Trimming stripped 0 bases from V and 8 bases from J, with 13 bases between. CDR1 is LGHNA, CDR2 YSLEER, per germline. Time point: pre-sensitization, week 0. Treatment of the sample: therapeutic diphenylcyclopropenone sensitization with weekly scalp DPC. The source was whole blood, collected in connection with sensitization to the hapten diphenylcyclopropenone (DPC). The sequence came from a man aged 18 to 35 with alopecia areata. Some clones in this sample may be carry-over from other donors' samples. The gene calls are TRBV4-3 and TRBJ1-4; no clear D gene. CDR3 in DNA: TGCGCCAGCAGCCAAGATCAGGTCCGAGGGGAAAAACTGTTTTTT. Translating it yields CASSQDQVRGEKLFF.